One and the same sample provided the 17 T cell receptor beta chains below, sequenced in a study of a mutant IDH1 vaccine in newly diagnosed glioma. No antigen has been assigned to these receptors. Time point noted: week 35, safety follow-up. A 20-mer mutant IDH1 peptide at 300 ug was injected subcutaneously with topical imiquimod. Clones were sequenced by immunoSEQ multiplex PCR, and TCRdb holds only the in-frame ones, with some missing. Found here are about 60,000 clones, about four fifths of them singletons; the top ten hold 4.5% to 6%. Here the sequenced sample was PBMCs, taken from a glioma patient whose treatment included an IDH1 peptide vaccine. The receptors here all came from a middle-aged man with glioma.

This chain links TRBV10-2 with TRBJ2-3; D is undetermined. The V gene's germline CDR1 is WSHSY and CDR2 SAAADI. Trimming left V 0 bases short and J 10 bases short, with 17 bases between. This CDR3 region has 15 residues. DNA of the CDR3: TGCGCCAGCAGTGAGTCCATAGCTCCGCTGCGCCCGCAGTATTTT. Translating gives CASSESIAPLRPQYF.

The chain links TRBV18 to TRBJ1-5; D remains unclear. V lost 4 bases and J 4 bases, leaving 5 bases between the germline ends. The CDR3 covers 12 residues. Germline V lookup: CDR1 KGHSH, CDR2 LQKENI. As DNA, the CDR3 is TGTGCCAGCTCACAGGAAAATCAGCCCCAGCATTTT. Translation: CASSQENQPQHF.

The rearrangement joins TRBV19 to TRBJ1-2; D is unresolved. The germline V and J ends were trimmed by 6 bases and 7 bases, with 21 bases remaining between them. The length of the CDR3 is 15 residues. Germline loops: CDR1 LNHDA, CDR2 SQIVND (reference sequence). In nucleotides, the CDR3 is TGTGCCAGTAGAGGAAACCACAGCCCCAAAGGTGGCTACACCTTC. Encoded protein: CASRGNHSPKGGYTF.

In its sample, this clone was seen once. The chain joins TRBV7-2 to TRBJ2-7; 10 bases are a match to TRBD1. The germline V gene has CDR1 SGHTA and CDR2 FQGNSA. This CDR3 comprises 14 residues. V dropped 3 bases and J dropped 4; count of bases not matched to a gene: 3. CDR3 DNA: TGTGCCAGCAGCTTCCGGACAGGGGGATACGAGCAGTACTTC. Its translation: CASSFRTGGYEQYF. The complete variable domain, with remaining parts taken from reference TRBV7-2 and TRBJ2-7, reads GAGVSQSPSNKVTEKGKDVELRCDPISGHTALYWYRQSLGQGLEFLIYFQGNSAPDKSGLPSDRFSAERTGGSVSTLTIQRTQQEDSAVYLCASSFRTGGYEQYFGPGTRLTVT.

The rearrangement uses TRBV7-8 and TRBJ2-1; weak D call: TRBD1 (5 bases). V was clipped by 6 bases and J by 8 bases, with 14 bases between them. This CDR3 contains 13 residues. Germline CDR1 and CDR2: SGHVS and FQNEAQ. Here the CDR3 reads CASSYRQGDEQFF. CDR3 in DNA: TGTGCCAGCAGTTACCGGCAGGGTGATGAGCAGTTCTTC.

The chain links TRBV7-9 to TRBJ2-3; TRBD2 matches at 8 bases. The V segment lost 2 bases and the J segment 0 bases; nucleotides outside the gene matches: 7. Germline V gene lookup returns CDR1 SEHNR and CDR2 FQNEAQ (reference sequence). CDR3 length: 17 residues. The CDR3 DNA is TGTGCCAGCAGCTTACCATTAGCGGGGATTAGCACAGATACGCAGTATTTT. Its protein is CASSLPLAGISTDTQYF.

This clone came up once. The genes are TRBV7-2 and TRBJ1-2, with D possibly being TRBD1 (6 bases). Germline-derived CDR1 and CDR2 are SGHTA and FQGNSA. V dropped 1 base and J dropped 3 bases, with 12 bases sitting between them. This CDR3 contains 15 residues. This chain's CDR3 is CASSLVGHHDYGYTF. The CDR3 region has the DNA TGTGCCAGCAGCTTAGTGGGACACCATGACTATGGCTACACCTTC.

The CDR3 spells CASSPSGGYEQYF. The CDR3 DNA reads as TGCGCCAGCAGCCCAAGTGGGGGATACGAGCAGTACTTC. The chain couples TRBV5-1 to TRBJ2-7; D is possibly TRBD1 or TRBD2 (5 bases each). The CDR3 consists of 13 residues. Trimming left V 4 bases short and J 4 bases short, with 12 bases between. Germline V gene data show CDR1 as SGHRS and CDR2 as YFSETQ.

This chain uses TRBV15 with TRBJ2-1, with 9 positions matching TRBD1. V was clipped by 1 base and J by 6 bases; unmatched bases: 4. The V gene's germline CDR1 is LNHNV and CDR2 YYDKDF (reference sequence). The CDR3 length is 15 residues. CDR3 coding DNA: TGTGCCACCAGCAGAGGGGGGACAGGGAGCAATGAGCAGTTCTTC. It encodes CATSRGGTGSNEQFF.

V gene TRBV5-6 combines with J gene TRBJ2-5, with 7 bases fitting TRBD1. The CDR3 spans 13 residues. Trimming cost V 7 bases and J 2 bases; bases outside gene matches: 5. Germline assignment: CDR1 SGHDT and CDR2 YYEEEE. The CDR3 DNA reads as TGTGCCAGCCGCGCCAGGGGGCAAGAGACCCAGTACTTC. Translation gives CASRARGQETQYF.

The chain links TRBV4-3 to TRBJ1-1, with D hard to call. Germline assignment: CDR1 LGHNA and CDR2 YSLEER. Trimming left V 6 bases short and J 3 bases short, with 14 bases between. This CDR3 has 14 residues. The CDR3: CASSTKHGHTEAFF. The CDR3 DNA reads as TGCGCCAGCAGTACTAAACATGGGCACACTGAAGCTTTCTTT.

The chain carries TRBV7-6 and TRBJ1-6; no clear D. The V and J ends lost 1 base and 7 bases respectively, with 8 bases between them. The CDR3 is made up of 14 amino acids. CDR1 SGHVS and CDR2 FNYEAQ come from the germline V gene. CDR3 coding DNA: TGTGCCAGCAGCTTAGGATCCAGCAATTCACCCCTCCACTTT. This gives the protein CASSLGSSNSPLHF. The full variable domain, in which reference TRBV7-6 and TRBJ1-6 provide the parts outside the CDR3, is GAGVSQSPRYKVTKRGQDVALRCDPISGHVSLYWYRQALGQGPEFLTYFNYEAQQDKSGLPNDRFSAERPEGSISTLTIQRTEQRDSAMYRCASSLGSSNSPLHFGNGTRLTVT.

The V gene is TRBV30, the J gene TRBJ2-7; 7 nucleotides match TRBD1. The CDR3 loop spans 13 amino acids. V shed 5 bases, J shed 2 bases, and the junction held 6 bases outside the gene matches. Germline loops: CDR1 GTSNPN, CDR2 SVGIG (reference sequence). CDR3 region: CAWGRTGAYEQYF. CDR3 coding DNA: TGTGCCTGGGGCAGGACAGGCGCCTACGAGCAGTACTTC.

This chain connects TRBV7-9 to TRBJ2-2; 8 bases align to TRBD1. The CDR3 contains 15 residues. J was trimmed by 5 bases and V by 6 bases; bases with no gene match: 8. The germline V gene has CDR1 SEHNR and CDR2 FQNEAQ (reference sequence). This CDR3 is CASSLTGAITGELFF. DNA of the CDR3: TGTGCCAGCAGTTTGACAGGGGCAATAACCGGGGAGCTGTTTTTT. Using reference TRBV7-9 and TRBJ2-2 for the parts outside the CDR3, the full variable domain is DTGVSQNPRHKITKRGQNVTFRCDPISEHNRLYWYRQTLGQGPEFLTYFQNEAQLEKSRLLSDRFSAERPKGSFSTLEIQRTEQGDSAMYLCASSLTGAITGELFFGEGSRLTVL.

The rearrangement joins TRBV20-1 to TRBJ1-1; D not resolved. Germline assignment: CDR1 DFQATT and CDR2 SNEGSKA (reference sequence). V was shortened by 3 bases and J by 1 base, with 3 bases between the two germline ends. This CDR3 has 11 residues. The chain's CDR3 is CSASQNTEAFF. The CDR3 DNA reads as TGCAGTGCTAGTCAGAACACTGAAGCTTTCTTT.

The V gene is TRBV30, the J gene TRBJ2-7; possible D gene TRBD1, 5 bases. CDR1 is GTSNPN and CDR2 is SVGIG in the germline V gene (reference sequence). This CDR3 has 13 amino acids. The V and J ends lost 0 bases and 2 bases respectively, with 8 bases between them. CDR3 in amino acids: CAWSVDRTYEQYF. The CDR3 coding sequence is TGTGCCTGGAGTGTAGACAGAACCTACGAGCAGTACTTC. Complete variable domain (other parts from reference TRBV30 and TRBJ2-7): SQTIHQWPATLVQPVGSPLSLECTVEGTSNPNLYWYRQAAGRGLQLLFYSVGIGQISSEVPQNLSASRPQDRQFILSSKKLLLSDSGFYLCAWSVDRTYEQYFGPGTRLTVT.

The table lists this clone with a few counts. The chain recombines TRBV30 with TRBJ2-2; D is possibly TRBD2 (5 bases). V lost 1 base and J 4 bases, leaving 7 bases between the germline ends. Germline CDR1 is GTSNPN and CDR2 is SVGIG (reference sequence). This CDR3 comprises 13 residues. The CDR3 DNA reads TGTGCCTGGAGTGCTCGGGGCACCGGGGAGCTGTTTTTT. This sequence encodes CAWSARGTGELFF.